The TCR beta chain described here comes from a study of blood T cell repertoires in COVID-19. Across the study: Both acute and convalescent COVID-19 samples were obtained from the United States, Italy and Spain.

Libraries were prepared by immunoSEQ multiplex PCR; TCRdb keeps only in-frame clonotypes and omits some of them. The sample lists under 350,000 clones, just under 90% occurring once. The CDR3 contains 15 residues. Germline V gives CDR1 SGHNT, CDR2 YENEEA. The V gene end was trimmed by 3 bases and the J gene end by 7 bases; junction bases not matched to a gene: 7. This clone was seen more than once but under ten times. The clonotype comes from a woman aged 60-70 years who had recovered from COVID-19. The chain combines TRBV11-3 with TRBJ2-2, with 8 bases that match TRBD1. The sample taken for sequencing was PBMCs or T cells enriched from blood (not recorded which). The CDR3: CASSFLTGVVGELFF. DNA for the CDR3: TGTGCCAGCAGCTTCCTGACAGGGGTGGTCGGGGAGCTGTTTTTT. The full variable domain, its missing parts supplied by reference TRBV11-3 and TRBJ2-2, is EAGVVQSPRYKIIEKKQPVAFWCNPISGHNTLYWYLQNLGQGPELLIRYENEEAVDDSQLPKDRFSAERLKGVDSTLKIQPAELGDSAVYLCASSFLTGVVGELFFGEGSRLTVL.